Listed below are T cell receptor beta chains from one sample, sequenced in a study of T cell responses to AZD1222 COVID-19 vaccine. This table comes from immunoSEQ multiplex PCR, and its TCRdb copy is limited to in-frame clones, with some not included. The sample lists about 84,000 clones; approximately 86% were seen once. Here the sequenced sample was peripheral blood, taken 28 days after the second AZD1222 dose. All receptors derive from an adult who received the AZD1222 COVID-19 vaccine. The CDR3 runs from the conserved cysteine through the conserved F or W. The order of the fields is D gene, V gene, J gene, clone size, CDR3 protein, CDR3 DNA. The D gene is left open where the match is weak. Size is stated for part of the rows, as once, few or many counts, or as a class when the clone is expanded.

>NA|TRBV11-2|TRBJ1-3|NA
CASSLSQGGNTIYF
TGTGCCAGCAGCTTATCCCAAGGAGGAAACACCATATATTTT
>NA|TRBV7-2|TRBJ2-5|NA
CASSLSWGSVRETQYF
TGTGCCAGCAGCTTAAGCTGGGGGAGTGTTCGAGAGACCCAGTACTTC
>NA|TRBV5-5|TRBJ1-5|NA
CASSLVGAAYQPQHF
TGTGCCAGCAGCTTGGTAGGGGCAGCTTATCAGCCCCAGCATTTT
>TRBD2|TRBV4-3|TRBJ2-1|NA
CASSQGASGRGNEQFF
TGCGCCAGCAGCCAGGGGGCTAGCGGGAGGGGGAATGAGCAGTTCTTC
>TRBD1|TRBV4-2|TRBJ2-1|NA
CASSQEGGRDRESLGSVEQFF
TGTGCCAGCAGCCAAGAAGGTGGTAGGGACAGGGAATCTCTAGGGTCCGTTGAGCAGTTCTTC
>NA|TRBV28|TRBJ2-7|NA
CASATWSSAYEQYF
TGTGCCAGCGCAACGTGGTCTAGCGCCTACGAGCAGTACTTC
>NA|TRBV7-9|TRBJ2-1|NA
CASSLVAYEQFF
TGTGCCAGCAGCTTAGTAGCATATGAGCAGTTCTTC
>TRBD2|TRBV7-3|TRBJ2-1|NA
CASSPPLAGAYNEQFF
TGTGCCAGCAGCCCTCCCCTAGCGGGGGCCTACAATGAGCAGTTCTTC
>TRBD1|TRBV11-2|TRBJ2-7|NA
CASSTYRGKDSYEQYF
TGTGCCAGCAGCACGTACAGGGGAAAAGACTCCTACGAGCAGTACTTC
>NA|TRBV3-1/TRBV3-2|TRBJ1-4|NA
CASSPSDRLTNEKLFF
TGTGCCAGCAGCCCTTCGGATCGCCTAACTAATGAAAAACTGTTTTTT
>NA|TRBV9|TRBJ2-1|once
CASSVYGGGNEQFF
TGTGCCAGCAGCGTATATGGCGGCGGCAATGAGCAGTTCTTC
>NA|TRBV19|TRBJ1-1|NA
CASSPGLNTEAFF
TGTGCCAGTAGTCCGGGCTTGAACACTGAAGCTTTCTTT
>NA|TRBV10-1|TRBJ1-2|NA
CASSESSVGYTF
TGCGCCAGCAGTGAGTCGTCCGTTGGCTACACCTTC
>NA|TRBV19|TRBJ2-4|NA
CASKRGAGARDIQYF
TGTGCCAGTAAAAGGGGGGCGGGGGCCAGGGACATTCAGTACTTC
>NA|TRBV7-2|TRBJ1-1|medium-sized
CASSFSSNTEAFF
TGTGCCAGCAGCTTCTCATCGAACACTGAAGCTTTCTTT
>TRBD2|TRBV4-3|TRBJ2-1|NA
CASSQEGLAGTEQFF
TGCGCCAGCAGCCAGGAAGGACTAGCGGGGACTGAGCAGTTCTTC
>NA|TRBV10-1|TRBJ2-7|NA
CASNLIPPGQEHSYEQYF
TGCGCCAGCAACCTGATTCCCCCGGGCCAGGAACACTCCTACGAGCAGTACTTC
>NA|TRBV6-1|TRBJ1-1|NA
CASSEPGKNTEAFF
TGTGCCAGCAGTGAACCGGGCAAGAACACTGAAGCTTTCTTT
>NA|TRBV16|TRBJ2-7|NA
CASSQSASAYEQYF
TGTGCCAGCAGCCAATCGGCTTCGGCCTACGAGCAGTACTTC
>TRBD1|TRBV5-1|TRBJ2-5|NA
CASSLGPGGQETQYF
TGCGCCAGCAGCTTGGGACCAGGGGGTCAGGAGACCCAGTACTTC
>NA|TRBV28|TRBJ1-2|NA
CASSLRTYGYTF
TGTGCCAGCAGTTTACGGACTTATGGCTACACCTTC
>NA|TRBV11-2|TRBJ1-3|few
CASSLGSSGNTIYF
TGTGCCAGCAGCTTAGGCAGCTCTGGAAACACCATATATTTT
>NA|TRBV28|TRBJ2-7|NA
CASTRGGTYEQYF
TGTGCCAGCACTCGGGGCGGAACCTACGAGCAGTACTTC
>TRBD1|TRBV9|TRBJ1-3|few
CASSVVPGQISGNTIYF
TGTGCCAGCAGCGTAGTCCCGGGACAGATCTCTGGAAACACCATATATTTT
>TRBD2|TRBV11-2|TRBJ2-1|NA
CASSSRTSGGAREQFF
TGTGCCAGCAGCTCAAGGACTAGCGGGGGGGCCAGAGAGCAGTTCTTC
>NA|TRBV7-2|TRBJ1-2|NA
CASSLGGADSNYGYTF
TGTGCCAGCAGCTTAGGAGGAGCCGATTCTAACTATGGCTACACCTTC
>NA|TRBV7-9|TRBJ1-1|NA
CASSFGGGTEAFF
TGTGCCAGCAGCTTCGGTGGAGGGACTGAAGCTTTCTTT
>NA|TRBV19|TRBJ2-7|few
CASSIPGRLEQYF
TGTGCCAGTAGTATACCTGGACGGTTGGAGCAGTACTTC
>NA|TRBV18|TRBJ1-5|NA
CASSPPPTGTIHQPQHF
TGTGCCAGCTCACCACCCCCCACCGGGACAATTCATCAGCCCCAGCATTTT
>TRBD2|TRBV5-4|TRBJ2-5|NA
CASSPAGGSETQYF
TGTGCCAGCAGCCCCGCCGGGGGGTCTGAGACCCAGTACTTC
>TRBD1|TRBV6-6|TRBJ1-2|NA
CASSLTTGGRSYTF
TGTGCCAGCAGCCTCACGACAGGGGGTAGGAGCTACACCTTC
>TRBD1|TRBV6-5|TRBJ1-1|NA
CASTNGRGNGGAFF
TGTGCCAGCACCAACGGCAGGGGGAATGGTGGAGCTTTCTTT
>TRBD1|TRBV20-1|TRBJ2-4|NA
CSASGQGRALAKNIQYF
TGCAGTGCTAGTGGACAGGGGCGGGCCTTAGCCAAAAACATTCAGTACTTC
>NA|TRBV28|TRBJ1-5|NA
CASRPPLGGSTQHF
TGTGCCAGCAGACCTCCCTTGGGGGGATCGACCCAGCATTTT
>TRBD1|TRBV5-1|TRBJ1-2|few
CASSRGQLYGYTF
TGCGCCAGCAGCCGGGGACAGCTCTATGGCTACACCTTC
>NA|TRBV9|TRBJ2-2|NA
CASSRRNTGELFF
TGTGCCAGCAGTCGGCGGAACACCGGGGAGCTGTTTTTT
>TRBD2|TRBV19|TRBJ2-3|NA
CASSTVSGNTDTQYF
TGTGCCAGTAGTACCGTTAGCGGGAACACAGATACGCAGTATTTT
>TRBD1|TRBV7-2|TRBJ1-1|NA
CASSFDRVTEAFF
TGTGCCAGCAGCTTCGACAGGGTTACTGAAGCTTTCTTT
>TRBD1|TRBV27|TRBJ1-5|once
CASSLWGQSNQPQHF
TGTGCCAGCAGTTTATGGGGACAGTCTAATCAGCCCCAGCATTTT
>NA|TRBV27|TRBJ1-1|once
CASSSSGGGWTEAFF
TGTGCCAGCAGTTCGTCCGGTGGGGGGTGGACTGAAGCTTTCTTT
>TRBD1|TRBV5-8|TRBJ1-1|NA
CASSTRTGRNTEAFF
TGTGCCAGCAGCACCCGGACAGGGAGAAACACTGAAGCTTTCTTT
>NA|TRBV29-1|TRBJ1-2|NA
CSVDRDGTNYGYTF
TGCAGCGTTGACCGGGACGGTACTAACTATGGCTACACCTTC
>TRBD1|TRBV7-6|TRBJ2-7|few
CASSSRTGGVYEQYF
TGTGCCAGCAGCTCCCGGACAGGGGGGGTCTACGAGCAGTACTTC
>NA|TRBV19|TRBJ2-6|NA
CASSILWAGANVLTF
TGTGCCAGTAGTATACTGTGGGCTGGGGCCAACGTCCTGACTTTC
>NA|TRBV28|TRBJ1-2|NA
CASSFGGGWSGYTF
TGTGCCAGCAGTTTTGGTGGAGGATGGAGTGGCTACACCTTC
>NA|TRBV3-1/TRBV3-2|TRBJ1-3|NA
CASSQDASSGNTIYF
TGTGCCAGCAGCCAAGATGCCAGCTCTGGAAACACCATATATTTT
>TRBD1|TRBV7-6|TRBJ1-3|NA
CASSRGQASSGNTIYF
TGTGCCAGCAGCCGGGGACAGGCGAGCTCTGGAAACACCATATATTTT
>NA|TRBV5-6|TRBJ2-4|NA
CASSFATVAKNIQYF
TGTGCCAGCAGCTTCGCGACTGTAGCCAAAAACATTCAGTACTTC
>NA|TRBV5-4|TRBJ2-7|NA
CASSLGRNEQYF
TGTGCCAGCAGCTTGGGGCGAAACGAGCAGTACTTC